The 3 T cell receptor beta chains in this list originate from one sample, sequenced in a study of identical twins (dated by TCRdb to the mid-2010s). Library preparation was by 5' RACE. TCRdb names Illumina HiSeq 2000 as the instrument used. In TCRdb, the public reads were trimmed at Q25 with fastp and aligned with MiXCR, with productive beta chains retained. Here each entry gathers all rows of one CDR3 protein and keeps the most common genes and DNA. For this sample there are around 570,000 distinct CDR3 sequences; 9% to 10% appear just once. The top ten constitute under 3% of the sample. The same specimen was also included in a second study, on yellow fever vaccine responses in identical twins.

The sample comprised PBMCs. These receptors came from a young woman in good health.

This clonotype was seen only a few times. This chain uses TRBV4-3 with TRBJ1-1, with D uncertain. The length of the CDR3 is 13 residues. Per the germline V gene, CDR1 is LGHNA and CDR2 is YSLEER. Trimming took off 2 bases at V and 5 bases at J, with 9 bases between the two ends. CDR3 protein: CASSQSRTTEAFF. The CDR3, as DNA: TGCGCCAGCAGCCAAAGTCGTACAACTGAAGCTTTCTTT.

This clonotype was counted ten times or more. This chain uses TRBV12-3 or TRBV12-4 with TRBJ2-5; 8 nucleotides line up with TRBD1. The V gene end was trimmed by 5 bases and the J gene end by 5 bases; junction bases not matched to a gene: 7. This CDR3 contains 14 residues. CDR3 in DNA: TGTGCCAGCAGTCCCGCAGGGGGCGGGGAGACCCAGTACTTC. Its translation: CASSPAGGGETQYF.

This clonotype was seen more than once but under ten times. This chain joins TRBV29-1 and TRBJ2-3; no definite D call. V was pared by 6 bases and J by 0 bases, with 16 bases between. CDR1 SQVTM and CDR2 ANQGSEA come from the germline V gene. This CDR3 contains 15 residues. CDR3 in amino acids: CSVTPAVTSTDTQYF. CDR3 DNA sequence: TGCAGCGTCACCCCGGCGGTGACTAGCACAGATACGCAGTATTTT.